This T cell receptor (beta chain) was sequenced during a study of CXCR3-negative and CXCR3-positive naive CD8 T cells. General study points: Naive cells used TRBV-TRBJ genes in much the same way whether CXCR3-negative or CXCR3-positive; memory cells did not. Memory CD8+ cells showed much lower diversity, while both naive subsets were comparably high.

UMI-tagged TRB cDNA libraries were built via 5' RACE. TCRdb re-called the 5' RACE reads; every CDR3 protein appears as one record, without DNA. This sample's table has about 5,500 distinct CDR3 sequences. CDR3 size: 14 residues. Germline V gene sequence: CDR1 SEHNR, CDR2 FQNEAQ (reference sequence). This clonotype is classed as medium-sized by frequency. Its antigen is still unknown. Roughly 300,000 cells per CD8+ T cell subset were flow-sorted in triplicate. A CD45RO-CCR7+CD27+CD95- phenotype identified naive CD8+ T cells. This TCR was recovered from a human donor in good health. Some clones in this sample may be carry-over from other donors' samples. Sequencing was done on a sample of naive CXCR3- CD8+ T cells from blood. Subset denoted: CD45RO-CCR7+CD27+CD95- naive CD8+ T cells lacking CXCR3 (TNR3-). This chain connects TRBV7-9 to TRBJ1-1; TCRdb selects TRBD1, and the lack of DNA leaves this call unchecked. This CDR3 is CASSHNQGDTEAFF.